One T cell receptor beta chain is described in this entry. A few counts support this clone. Its antigen is currently not known. No base quality values were provided; no much bigger clone lies one nucleotide off. TCRbeta CDR3 regions were amplified from genomic DNA using the immunoSEQ Assay, a bias-controlled multiplex PCR. The authors' pipeline ran thus. Within the assay, amplification of reference gene primers was used to estimate how many nucleated cells each sample contained. Sequence reads were collapsed and filtered to measure the absolute abundance of every unique TCRbeta CDR3 rearrangement. For each sample, productive Simpson clonality was calculated by taking the square root of Simpson's diversity index across productive rearrangements. In TCRdb, the immuneACCESS table is reduced to in-frame sequences with V and J assigned. These tables do not hold every clone; where another copy was compared, an unresolved V gene accounts for under half, and the others remain unexplained. For V, J and clone size, that table is used; D and trimming come from the DNA. The sample data list approximately 97,000 clones, and 84% of these were observed just once. The top ten hold about a tenth of the sample.

For CDR1 and CDR2, the germline V gene (reference sequence) lists LGHDT and YNNKEL. The trim is 1 base for V and 6 bases for J, with a gap of 10 bases between the germline ends. From cysteine to phenylalanine, the CDR3 is 13 amino acids long. Only the CDR3 DNA stays, 39 bases, in frame from base 1. These data belong to a study of blood T cell repertoires in COVID-19 (dated by TCRdb to about 2020). Regarding the research as a whole: The collaborator samples originated in the United States, Italy and Spain and spanned the acute and convalescent phases of COVID-19. The prospective study material was composed of cDNA or gDNA derived from T cells, B-cell-depleted T cells, or PBMCs. The dataset comprised deeply sampled blood TCRbeta repertoires from subjects exposed to, actively infected with, or recovered from COVID-19. A freely available public database, intended as a resource for researchers studying the immune response to SARS-CoV-2, is where the repertoires were released. The samples were drawn from the first 160 participants of the ongoing ImmuneRACE study and from more than 1,000 subjects provided by 6 global collaborators. Nearly every sample came with metadata listing a de-identified subject ID, COVID-19 status, age in years and sex. HLA class I and class II types, where available, came from metadata supplied by the sample provider rather than from assay-based typing.

On the study overall, not on this receptor specifically: The quantity of clinical and demographic metadata differed by source and by participant and was supplied without curation.

The collaborating institutions used their own protocols to collect whole blood in K2EDTA tubes. For TCRbeta analysis, collaborators shipped samples in one of three forms: frozen whole blood, isolated PBMCs, or DNA extracted from either of those sample types. This sequence originates from a man aged 35-49 years with active or convalescent COVID-19. The material sequenced was peripheral blood. The chain uses TRBV3-1 (or the pseudogene TRBV3-2) and TRBJ2-7; no confident D gene assignment can be made. The CDR3 corresponds to CASSQGAHLEQYF. DNA sequence: TGTGCCAGCAGCCAAGGGGCCCACCTCGAGCAGTACTTC.